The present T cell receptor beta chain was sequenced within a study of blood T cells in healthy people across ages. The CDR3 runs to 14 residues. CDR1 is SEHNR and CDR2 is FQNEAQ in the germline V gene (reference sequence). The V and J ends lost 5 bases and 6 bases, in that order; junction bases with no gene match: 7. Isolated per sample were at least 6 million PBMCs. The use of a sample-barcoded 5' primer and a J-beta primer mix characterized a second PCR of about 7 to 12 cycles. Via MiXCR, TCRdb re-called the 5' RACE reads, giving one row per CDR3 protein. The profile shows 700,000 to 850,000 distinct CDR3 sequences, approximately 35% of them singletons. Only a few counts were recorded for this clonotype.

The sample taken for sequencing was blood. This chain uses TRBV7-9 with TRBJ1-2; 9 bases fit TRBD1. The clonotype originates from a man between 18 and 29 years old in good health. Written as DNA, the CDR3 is TGTGCCAGCAGCATTCCGGGACAGGGTGATGGCTACACCTTC. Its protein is CASSIPGQGDGYTF.